These T cell receptor beta chains were read from a single sample in a study of blood T cell repertoires in COVID-19. Data came from immunoSEQ multiplex PCR; TCRdb stores just in-frame clones and leaves some out. The table lists 300,000 to 450,000 clones, approximately 86% of them singletons, with under 3% in the top ten. The sample comprised peripheral blood. These receptors were obtained from a human donor in a cohort sampled during active COVID-19. CDR3s leave out the opening cysteine and the closing phenylalanine or tryptophan. The order of the fields is V gene, CDR3 protein.

v_call: TRBV5-4
cdr3_aa: ASSLGLAGEVGEQY

v_call: TRBV7-2
cdr3_aa: ASSLPTGGQGYT

v_call: TRBV5-4
cdr3_aa: ASSAGQGRNTGELF

v_call: TRBV6-5
cdr3_aa: ASSNQGGLWT

v_call: TRBV11-2
cdr3_aa: ASSFVDRRYEQY

v_call: TRBV6-5
cdr3_aa: ASSPRRFSYEQY

v_call: TRBV24-1
cdr3_aa: ATSDPRTGGQNEQF

v_call: TRBV19
cdr3_aa: ASRVIGSHEQY

v_call: TRBV9
cdr3_aa: ASSARGRDFTGNTIY

v_call: TRBV7-9
cdr3_aa: ASSLPGQGARNTIY

v_call: TRBV19
cdr3_aa: ASSWARNEKLF

v_call: TRBV5-6
cdr3_aa: ASSFVDRGIPEAF

v_call: TRBV7-6
cdr3_aa: ASSLSGGDPSGSPLH

v_call: TRBV5-6
cdr3_aa: ASTTTGHNPFYEQY

v_call: TRBV5-4
cdr3_aa: ASRRGGADTQY

v_call: TRBV2
cdr3_aa: ASRPGTGGSGELF

v_call: TRBV6-1
cdr3_aa: ASSEGGTGFGEQF

v_call: TRBV7-8
cdr3_aa: ASSSGTRDYGYT

v_call: TRBV11-2
cdr3_aa: ASSLDLGAASYNEQF

v_call: TRBV2
cdr3_aa: ASSLRPEEAF

v_call: TRBV7-3
cdr3_aa: ASSPGLAGGHLTDTQY

v_call: TRBV9
cdr3_aa: ASSVVAGGKYNEQF

v_call: TRBV15
cdr3_aa: ATSREDLREDNNHPDYNSPLH

v_call: TRBV18
cdr3_aa: ASSPRDSNTEAF